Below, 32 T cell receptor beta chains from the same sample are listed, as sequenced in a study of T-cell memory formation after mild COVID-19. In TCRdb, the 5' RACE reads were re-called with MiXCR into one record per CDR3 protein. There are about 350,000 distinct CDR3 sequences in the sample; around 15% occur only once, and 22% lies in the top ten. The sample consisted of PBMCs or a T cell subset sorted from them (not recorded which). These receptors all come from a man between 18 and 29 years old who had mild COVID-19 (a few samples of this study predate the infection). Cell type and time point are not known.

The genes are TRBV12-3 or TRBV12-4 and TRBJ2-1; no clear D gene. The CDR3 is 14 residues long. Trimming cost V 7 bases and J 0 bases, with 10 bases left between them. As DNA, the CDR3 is TGTGCCAGCACAAAGGTTAGCTCCTACAATGAGCAGTTCTTC. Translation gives CASTKVSSYNEQFF.

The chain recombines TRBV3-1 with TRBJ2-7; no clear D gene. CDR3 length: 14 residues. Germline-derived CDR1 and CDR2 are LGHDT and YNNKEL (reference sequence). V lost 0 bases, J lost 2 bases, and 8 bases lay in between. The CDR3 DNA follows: TGTGCCAGCAGCCAAGACGTCACAGCCTACGAGCAGTACTTC. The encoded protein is CASSQDVTAYEQYF.

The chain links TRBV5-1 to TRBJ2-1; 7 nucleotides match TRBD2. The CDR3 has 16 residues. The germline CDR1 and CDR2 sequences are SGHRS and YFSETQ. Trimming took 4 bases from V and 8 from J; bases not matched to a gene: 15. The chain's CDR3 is CASSPTRAGDGDEQFF. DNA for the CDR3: TGCGCCAGCAGCCCAACCCGGGCGGGGGACGGGGATGAGCAGTTCTTC.

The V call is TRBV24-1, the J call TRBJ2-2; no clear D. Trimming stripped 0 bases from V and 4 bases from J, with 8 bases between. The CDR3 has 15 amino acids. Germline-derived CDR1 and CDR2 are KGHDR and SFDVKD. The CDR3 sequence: CATSDLGVGTGELFF. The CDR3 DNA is TGTGCCACCAGTGATTTGGGCGTGGGCACCGGGGAGCTGTTTTTT.

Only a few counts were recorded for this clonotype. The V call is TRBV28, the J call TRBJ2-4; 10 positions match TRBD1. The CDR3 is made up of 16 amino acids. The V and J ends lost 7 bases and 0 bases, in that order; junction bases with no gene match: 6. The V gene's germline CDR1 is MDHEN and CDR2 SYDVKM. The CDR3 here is CASKGTGALAKNIQYF. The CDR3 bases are TGTGCCAGCAAGGGGACAGGGGCACTAGCCAAAAACATTCAGTACTTC.

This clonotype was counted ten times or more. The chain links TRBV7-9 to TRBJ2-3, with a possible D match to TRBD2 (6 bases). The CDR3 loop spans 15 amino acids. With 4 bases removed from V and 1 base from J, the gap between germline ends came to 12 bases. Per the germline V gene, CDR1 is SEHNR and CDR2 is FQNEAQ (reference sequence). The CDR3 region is CASSSGVSGTDTQYF. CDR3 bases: TGTGCCAGCAGCTCGGGGGTATCGGGCACAGATACGCAGTATTTT.

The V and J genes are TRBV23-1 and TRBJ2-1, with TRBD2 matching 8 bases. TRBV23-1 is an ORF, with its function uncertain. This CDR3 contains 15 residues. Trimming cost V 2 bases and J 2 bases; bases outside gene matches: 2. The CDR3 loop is CASSQGSGAYNEQFF. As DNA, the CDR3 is TGCGCCAGCAGTCAAGGTAGCGGGGCCTACAATGAGCAGTTCTTC.

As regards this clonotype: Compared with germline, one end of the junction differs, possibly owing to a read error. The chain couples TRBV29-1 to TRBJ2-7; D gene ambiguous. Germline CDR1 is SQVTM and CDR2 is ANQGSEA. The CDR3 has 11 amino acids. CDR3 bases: TGCAGCGTTAAAGAATCCTACGAGCAGTACTTC. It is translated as CSVKESYEQYF.

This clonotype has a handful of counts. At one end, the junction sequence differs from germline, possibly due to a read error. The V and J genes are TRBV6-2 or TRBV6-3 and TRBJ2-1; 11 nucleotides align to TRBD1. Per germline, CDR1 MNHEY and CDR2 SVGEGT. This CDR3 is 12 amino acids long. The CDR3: CASSFARDRGVF. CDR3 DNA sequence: TGTGCCAGCAGTTTCGCCAGGGACAGGGGGGTCTTC.

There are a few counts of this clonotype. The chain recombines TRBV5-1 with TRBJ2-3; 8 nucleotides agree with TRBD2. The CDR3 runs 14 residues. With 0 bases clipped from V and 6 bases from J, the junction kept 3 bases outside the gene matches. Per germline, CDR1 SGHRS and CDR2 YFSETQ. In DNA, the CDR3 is TGCGCCAGCAGCTTGGCCTCTAGCGGGGATACGCAGTATTTT. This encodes CASSLASSGDTQYF.

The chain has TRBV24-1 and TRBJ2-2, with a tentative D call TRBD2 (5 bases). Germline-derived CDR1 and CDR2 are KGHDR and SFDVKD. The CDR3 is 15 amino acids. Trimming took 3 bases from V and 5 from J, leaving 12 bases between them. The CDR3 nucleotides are TGTGCCACCAGTGATGATAAGCGGAGTACCGGGGAGCTGTTTTTT. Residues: CATSDDKRSTGELFF.

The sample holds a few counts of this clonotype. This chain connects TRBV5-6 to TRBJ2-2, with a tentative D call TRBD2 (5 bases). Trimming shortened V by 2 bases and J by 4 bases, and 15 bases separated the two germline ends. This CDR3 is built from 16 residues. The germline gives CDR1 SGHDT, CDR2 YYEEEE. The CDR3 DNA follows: TGTGCCAGCAGCTTCCTGTCCGGGATCGGCACCGGGGAGCTGTTTTTT. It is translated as CASSFLSGIGTGELFF.

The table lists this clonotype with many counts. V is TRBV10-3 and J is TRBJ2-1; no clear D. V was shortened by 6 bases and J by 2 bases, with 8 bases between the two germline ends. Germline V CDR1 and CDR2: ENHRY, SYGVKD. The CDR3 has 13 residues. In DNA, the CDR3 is TGTGCCATCAGCCACCCGCCCTACAATGAGCAGTTCTTC. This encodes CAISHPPYNEQFF.

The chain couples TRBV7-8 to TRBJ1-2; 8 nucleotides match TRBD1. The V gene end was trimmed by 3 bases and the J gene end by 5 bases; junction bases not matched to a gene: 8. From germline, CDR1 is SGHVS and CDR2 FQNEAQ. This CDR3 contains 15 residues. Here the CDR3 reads CASSFSGTGDYGYTF. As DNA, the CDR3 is TGTGCCAGCAGCTTCTCCGGGACAGGAGATTATGGCTACACCTTC.

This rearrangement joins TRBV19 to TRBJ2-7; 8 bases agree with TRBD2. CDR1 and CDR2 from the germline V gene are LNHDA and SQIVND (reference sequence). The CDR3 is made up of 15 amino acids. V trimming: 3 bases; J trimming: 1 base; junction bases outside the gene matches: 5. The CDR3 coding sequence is TGTGCCAGTAGTATTGGCGGGGGGCCGTCCTACGAGCAGTACTTC. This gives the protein CASSIGGGPSYEQYF. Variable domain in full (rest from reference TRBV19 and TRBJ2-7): DGGITQSPKYLFRKEGQNVTLSCEQNLNHDAMYWYRQDPGQGLRLIYYSQIVNDFQKGDIAEGYSVSREKKESFPLTVTSAQKNPTAFYLCASSIGGGPSYEQYFGPGTRLTVT.

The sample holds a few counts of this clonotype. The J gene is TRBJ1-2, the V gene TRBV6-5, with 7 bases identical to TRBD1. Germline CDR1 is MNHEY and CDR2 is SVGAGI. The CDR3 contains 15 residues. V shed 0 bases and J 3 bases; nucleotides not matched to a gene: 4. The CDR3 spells CASSYSQGGDYGYTF. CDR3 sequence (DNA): TGTGCCAGCAGTTACTCCCAGGGGGGGGACTATGGCTACACCTTC.

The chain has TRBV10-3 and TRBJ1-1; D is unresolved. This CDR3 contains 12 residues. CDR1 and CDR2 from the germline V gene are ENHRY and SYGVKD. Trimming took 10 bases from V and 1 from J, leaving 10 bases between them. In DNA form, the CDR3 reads TGTGCCACCAAGGCAGGGAACACTGAAGCTTTCTTT. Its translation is CATKAGNTEAFF.

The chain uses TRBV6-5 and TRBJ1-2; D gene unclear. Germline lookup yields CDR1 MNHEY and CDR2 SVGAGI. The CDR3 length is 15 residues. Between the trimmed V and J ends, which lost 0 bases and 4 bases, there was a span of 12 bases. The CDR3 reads CASSYSLAGFYGYTF. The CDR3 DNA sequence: TGTGCCAGCAGTTACTCGTTAGCGGGTTTCTATGGCTACACCTTC.

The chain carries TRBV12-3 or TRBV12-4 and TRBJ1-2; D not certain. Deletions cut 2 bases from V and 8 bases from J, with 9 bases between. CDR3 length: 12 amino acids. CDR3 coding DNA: TGTGCCAGCAGTTTAAGGCCGGCGGGCTACACCTTC. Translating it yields CASSLRPAGYTF.

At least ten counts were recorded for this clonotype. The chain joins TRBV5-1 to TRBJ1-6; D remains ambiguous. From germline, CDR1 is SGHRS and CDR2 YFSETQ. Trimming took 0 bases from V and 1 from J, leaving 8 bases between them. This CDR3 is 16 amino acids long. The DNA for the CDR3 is TGCGCCAGCAGCTTGGTTGGGTCATCCTATAATTCACCCCTCCACTTT. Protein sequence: CASSLVGSSYNSPLHF.

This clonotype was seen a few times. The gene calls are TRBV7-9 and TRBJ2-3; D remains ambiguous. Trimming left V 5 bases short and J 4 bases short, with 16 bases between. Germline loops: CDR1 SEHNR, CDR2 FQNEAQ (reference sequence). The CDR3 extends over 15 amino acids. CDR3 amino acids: CASSPTSLGADTQYF. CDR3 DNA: TGTGCCAGCAGCCCAACGTCCCTGGGCGCAGATACGCAGTATTTT.

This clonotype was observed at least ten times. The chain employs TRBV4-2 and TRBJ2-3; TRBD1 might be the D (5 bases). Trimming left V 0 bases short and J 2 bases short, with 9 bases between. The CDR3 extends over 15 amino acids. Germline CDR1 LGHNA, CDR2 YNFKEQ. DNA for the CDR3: TGTGCCAGCAGCCAAGATCAGGGCCTCACAGATACGCAGTATTTT. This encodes CASSQDQGLTDTQYF.

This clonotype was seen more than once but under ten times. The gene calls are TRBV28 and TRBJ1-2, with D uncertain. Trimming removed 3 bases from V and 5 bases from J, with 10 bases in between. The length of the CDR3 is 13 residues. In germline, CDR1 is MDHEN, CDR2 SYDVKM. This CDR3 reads CASSFRMTYGYTF. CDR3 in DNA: TGTGCCAGCAGTTTCAGGATGACTTATGGCTACACCTTC.

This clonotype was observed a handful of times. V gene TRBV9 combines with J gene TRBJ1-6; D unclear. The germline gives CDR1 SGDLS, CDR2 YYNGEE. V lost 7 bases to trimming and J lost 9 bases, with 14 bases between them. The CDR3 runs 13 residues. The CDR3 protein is CASGGKVGSPLHF. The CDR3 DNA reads TGTGCCAGCGGCGGCAAGGTGGGTTCACCCCTCCACTTT.

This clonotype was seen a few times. The CDR3, as DNA: TGTGCCAGCAGCCCCTGGTCTAGCACAGATACGCAGTATTTT. The encoded protein is CASSPWSSTDTQYF. The J gene is TRBJ2-3, the V gene TRBV3-1; no clear D. Germline V gives CDR1 LGHDT, CDR2 YNNKEL (reference sequence). The CDR3 loop spans 14 amino acids. The germline V and J ends were trimmed by 4 bases and 0 bases, with 8 bases remaining between them.

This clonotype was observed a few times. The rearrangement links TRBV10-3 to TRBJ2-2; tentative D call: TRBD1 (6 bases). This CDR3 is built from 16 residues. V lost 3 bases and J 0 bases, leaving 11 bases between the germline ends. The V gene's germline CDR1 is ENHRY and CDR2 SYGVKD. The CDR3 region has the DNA TGTGCCATCAGTGAAAGCGACAGGACGAACACCGGGGAGCTGTTTTTT. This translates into CAISESDRTNTGELFF.

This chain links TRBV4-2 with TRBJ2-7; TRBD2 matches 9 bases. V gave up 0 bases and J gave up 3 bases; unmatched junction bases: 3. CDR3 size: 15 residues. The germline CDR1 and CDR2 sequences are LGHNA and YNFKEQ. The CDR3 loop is CASSQDGTSLYEQYF. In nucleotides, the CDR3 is TGTGCCAGCAGCCAAGATGGGACTAGCCTCTACGAGCAGTACTTC.

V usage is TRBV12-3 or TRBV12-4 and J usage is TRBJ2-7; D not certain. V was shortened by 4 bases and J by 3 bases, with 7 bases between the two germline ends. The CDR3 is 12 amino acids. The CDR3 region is CASSSGDYEQYF. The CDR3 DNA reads TGTGCCAGCAGTTCTGGAGACTACGAGCAGTACTTC.

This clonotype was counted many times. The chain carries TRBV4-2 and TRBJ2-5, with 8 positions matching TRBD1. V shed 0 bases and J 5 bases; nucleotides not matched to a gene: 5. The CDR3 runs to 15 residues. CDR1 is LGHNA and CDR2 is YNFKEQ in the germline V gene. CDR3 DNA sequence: TGTGCCAGCAGCCAAGATGGCAGGGGGCTCGAGACCCAGTACTTC. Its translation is CASSQDGRGLETQYF.

The CDR3 here is CASSPRPGQDYGYTF. CDR3 sequence (DNA): TGTGCCAGCAGCCCTCGACCGGGACAGGACTATGGCTACACCTTC. The gene calls are TRBV7-6 and TRBJ1-2; 8 bases are a match to TRBD1. V gave up 5 bases and J gave up 3 bases; unmatched junction bases: 8. Germline CDR1 SGHVS, CDR2 FNYEAQ. The CDR3 loop spans 15 amino acids.

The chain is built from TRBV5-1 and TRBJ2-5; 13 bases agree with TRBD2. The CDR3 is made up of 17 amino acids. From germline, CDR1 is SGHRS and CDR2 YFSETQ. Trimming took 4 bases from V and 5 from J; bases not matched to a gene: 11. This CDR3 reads CASSDGTSGATVETQYF. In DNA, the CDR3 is TGCGCCAGCAGCGACGGGACTAGCGGGGCGACAGTGGAGACCCAGTACTTC.

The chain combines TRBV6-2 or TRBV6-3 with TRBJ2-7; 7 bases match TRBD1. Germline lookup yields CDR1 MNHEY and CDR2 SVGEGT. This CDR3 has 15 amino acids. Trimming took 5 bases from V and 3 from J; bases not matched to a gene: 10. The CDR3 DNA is TGTGCCAGCAGTCGAACGGACAGGATCCTCTACGAGCAGTACGTC. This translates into CASSRTDRILYEQYV.